Listed here are 30 T cell receptor beta chains from one sample, sequenced in a study of breast tumors, draining lymph nodes, adjacent tissues. Using its own MiXCR run on the multiplex PCR reads, TCRdb lists one record per CDR3 protein. The repertoire includes about 140,000 distinct CDR3 sequences, approximately 30% of them detected once, and 2.3% sits in the top ten. Breast cancer patients provided tissue from their axillary draining lymph nodes. Sequenced input: axillary lymph node tissue. These TCRs come from a female donor with breast cancer. Some clones in this sample may be carry-over from other donors' samples.

This clonotype occurred many times. CDR3 sequence reads: CASSQGPSTDTQYF. DNA of the CDR3: TGTGCCAGCAGCCAAGGCCCGAGCACAGATACGCAGTATTTT. J is TRBJ2-3 and V is TRBV14, with unresolved D. The germline V gene has CDR1 SGHDN and CDR2 FVKESK. The CDR3 has 14 amino acids. Trimming took off 1 base at V and 0 bases at J, with 5 bases between the two ends. Based on the CDR3 plus reference TRBV14 and TRBJ2-3, the full variable domain is EAGVTQFPSHSVIEKGQTVTLRCDPISGHDNLYWYRRVMGKEIKFLLHFVKESKQDESGMPNNRFLAERTGGTYSTLKVQPAELEDSGVYFCASSQGPSTDTQYFGPGTRLTVL.

This clonotype has a count of ten or more. The chain uses TRBV11-2 and TRBJ2-1; D may be TRBD1 (5 bases). CDR1 is SGHAT and CDR2 is FQNNGV in the germline V gene. V lost 4 bases and J 6 bases, leaving 22 bases between the germline ends. The CDR3 is 17 residues long. CDR3 in DNA: TGTGCCAGCAGCTCCCGTATCCCGGGTCAGGGATTCAATGAGCAGTTCTTC. The encoded protein is CASSSRIPGQGFNEQFF.

This clonotype was found many times. This chain links TRBV5-1 with TRBJ1-5; possibly TRBD1 for D (6 bases). The germline V and J ends were trimmed by 4 bases and 7 bases, with 12 bases remaining between them. This CDR3 contains 13 residues. Germline lookup yields CDR1 SGHRS and CDR2 YFSETQ. The CDR3 DNA follows: TGCGCCAGCAGCCTATACCAGGGGCAGCCCCAGCATTTT. Protein product: CASSLYQGQPQHF.

The chain joins TRBV7-3 to TRBJ1-4; D may be TRBD1 (6 bases). Trimming took off 5 bases at V and 7 bases at J, with 17 bases between the two ends. This CDR3 contains 15 residues. Germline V lookup: CDR1 SGHTA, CDR2 FQGTGA. The CDR3 spells CASSPFGGASEKLFF. The CDR3 DNA reads TGTGCCAGCAGCCCTTTTGGGGGGGCGAGTGAAAAACTGTTTTTT.

This clonotype showed up many times. This chain links TRBV20-1 with TRBJ1-5; D perhaps matches TRBD1 (5 bases). The length of the CDR3 is 14 residues. The germline V and J ends were trimmed by 0 bases and 1 base, with 7 bases remaining between them. Germline V CDR1 and CDR2: DFQATT, SNEGSKA (reference sequence). The CDR3 is CSAREGGSNQPQHF. Here the CDR3 DNA reads TGCAGTGCTAGAGAGGGGGGGAGCAATCAGCCCCAGCATTTT.

This clonotype was observed at least ten times. This chain connects TRBV2 to TRBJ1-4, with a possible D match to TRBD1 (6 bases). Germline V CDR1 and CDR2: SNHLY, FYNNEI. CDR3 size: 12 residues. Trimming removed 6 bases from V and 10 bases from J, with 12 bases in between. The CDR3: CASRIEGGKLFF. The CDR3 DNA follows: TGTGCCAGCAGGATAGAAGGGGGAAAACTGTTTTTT.

This clonotype has a count of ten or more. This chain links TRBV5-1 with TRBJ2-7; 7 bases match TRBD2. The J segment lost 3 bases and the V segment lost 1 base, leaving 7 bases of the junction unmatched. The CDR3 is made up of 15 amino acids. From germline, CDR1 is SGHRS and CDR2 YFSETQ. CDR3 residues: CASSLNLGGFYEQYF. In DNA form, the CDR3 reads TGCGCCAGCAGCTTGAATTTGGGGGGGTTCTACGAGCAGTACTTC.

Turning to this clonotype: This sequence may be a read error, since a much larger clone differs from it by one base. This chain uses TRBV28 with TRBJ2-5, with a tentative D call TRBD2 (6 bases). CDR1 and CDR2 (germline): MDHEN, SYDVKM. V was cut by 6 bases and J by 2 bases, with 16 bases left in between. There are 15 residues in the CDR3. Here the CDR3 reads CASRDRRGPQETQYF. In DNA, the CDR3 is TGTGCCAGCAGGGATAGGAGGGGACCTCAAGAGACCCAGTACTTC.

This clonotype was detected many times. The J gene is TRBJ2-7, the V gene TRBV6-1, with D tentatively TRBD1 (6 bases). The CDR3 contains 18 residues. The V gene's germline CDR1 is MNHNS and CDR2 SASEGT. V was cut by 2 bases and J by 3 bases, with 23 bases left in between. DNA for the CDR3: TGTGCCAGCAGTGAAACCAAGGACCCAAAGGACAGCTACTACGAGCAGTACTTC. Translation: CASSETKDPKDSYYEQYF.

The genes are TRBV11-2 and TRBJ2-2, with D unclear. CDR3 length: 12 amino acids. In germline, CDR1 is SGHAT, CDR2 FQNNGV. The V end lost 5 bases, the J end lost 11 bases, and 12 bases lay between the germline ends. Here the CDR3 DNA reads TGTGCCAGCAGCAACGTGGGGATCGAGCTGTTTTTT. Translation: CASSNVGIELFF.

Ten or more counts support this clonotype. The rearrangement joins TRBV6-6 to TRBJ2-2; 11 nucleotides align to TRBD1. The CDR3 is made up of 15 amino acids. The V and J ends lost 7 bases and 6 bases, in that order; junction bases with no gene match: 7. The V gene's germline CDR1 is MNHNY and CDR2 SVGAGI (reference sequence). CDR3 nucleotides: TGTGCCAGCATAGGACCGGGACAGGGGGCCGGGGAGCTGTTTTTT. Translated: CASIGPGQGAGELFF.

At least ten counts were recorded for this clonotype. The CDR3 DNA reads TGTGCCAGCAGCTTAAGGCAGGGTCTCGTTGGCTACACCTTC. Protein: CASSLRQGLVGYTF. The chain employs TRBV7-8 and TRBJ1-2, with D maybe TRBD1 (5 bases). V lost 2 bases to trimming and J lost 7 bases, with 14 bases between them. Per the germline V gene, CDR1 is SGHVS and CDR2 is FQNEAQ. This CDR3 spans 14 amino acids.

The table lists this clonotype with many counts. The rearrangement uses TRBV19 and TRBJ2-6, with unresolved D. Trimming removed 6 bases at V and 0 bases at J, with 3 bases between. Per the germline V gene, CDR1 is LNHDA and CDR2 is SQIVND (reference sequence). CDR3 length equals 13 residues. The CDR3 DNA is TGTGCCAGTAGGGGCTCTGGGGCCAACGTCCTGACTTTC. Translating it yields CASRGSGANVLTF.

Points on this clonotype: A single base separates this from a much larger clone, so it may be a read error. J is TRBJ2-5 and V is TRBV5-8, with D hard to call. CDR1 is SGHTS and CDR2 is YDEGEE in the germline V gene. V was cut by 4 bases and J by 2 bases, with 12 bases left in between. The length of the CDR3 is 14 residues. CDR3 residues: CASSRLRAQETQYF. For the CDR3, the DNA is TGTGCCAGCAGCCGTTTAAGGGCGCAAGAGACCCAGTACTTC.

This clonotype was recorded many times. DNA of the CDR3: TGTGCCTGGAGTGTGAAGGGTAGGAATGAAAAACTGTTTTTT. Its protein is CAWSVKGRNEKLFF. The chain couples TRBV30 to TRBJ1-4; no clear D gene. V was pared by 0 bases and J by 5 bases, with 10 bases between. Germline V gives CDR1 GTSNPN, CDR2 SVGIG (reference sequence). The CDR3 runs 14 residues.

This clonotype was recorded a few times. A much more abundant neighbour one base away suggests this may be a read error. This chain uses TRBV6-2 or TRBV6-3 with TRBJ2-5, with a possible D match to TRBD2 (5 bases). Germline V gene lookup returns CDR1 MNHEY and CDR2 SVGEGT. V lost 5 bases and J lost 2, with 12 bases in between. The CDR3 sequence is 14 residues long. The CDR3 protein is CASSRRLLQETQYF. In nucleotides, the CDR3 is TGTGCCAGCAGTCGGCGACTATTACAAGAGACCCAGTACTTC.

This clonotype was counted many times. This chain uses TRBV7-2 with TRBJ2-1; TRBD1 or TRBD2 may be the D gene (6 bases each). Germline V gives CDR1 SGHTA, CDR2 FQGNSA. V lost 7 bases to trimming and J lost 0 bases, with 13 bases between them. The CDR3 spans 15 residues. The DNA for the CDR3 is TGTGCCAGCATCCAAGGGGGGAGCTCCTACAATGAGCAGTTCTTC. Its protein product is CASIQGGSSYNEQFF.

This clonotype was counted ten times or more. The chain is built from TRBV20-1 and TRBJ1-2; 10 bases align to TRBD1. The junction had 3 bases not matched to a gene; V was cut back by 5 bases and J by 3 bases. CDR3 length: 13 residues. From germline, CDR1 is DFQATT and CDR2 SNEGSKA (reference sequence). The CDR3 DNA reads as TGCAGTGCTGGGACAGGGGTCGACTATGGCTACACCTTC. Its protein is CSAGTGVDYGYTF.

A remark on this clonotype: This CDR3 fails to terminate in the conserved phenylalanine or tryptophan, so it likely reflects a read error. Because the CDR3's place on the DNA is in doubt, the DNA is left out and the CDR3 is given as listed by TCRdb. This chain links TRBV24-1 with TRBJ1-4; the table's D call, TRBD1, was not checked against the DNA. From its first to its last residue, the CDR3 has 13 amino acids. In germline, CDR1 is KGHDR, CDR2 SFDVKD. This CDR3 reads CATSGRGNEKLSS.

There are many counts of this clonotype. The CDR3 sequence: CASSSNRGNYGYTF. The CDR3 bases are TGTGCCAGCAGCTCCAACAGGGGGAACTATGGCTACACCTTC. The chain employs TRBV9 and TRBJ1-2; 8 bases line up with TRBD1. CDR3 length equals 14 residues. V was clipped by 4 bases and J by 2 bases; unmatched bases: 4. Germline CDR1 and CDR2: SGDLS and YYNGEE.

As to this clonotype: A much larger clone lies one base from this, so it may be a read error. V gene TRBV13 combines with J gene TRBJ2-7; no firm D call. Germline loops: CDR1 PRHDT, CDR2 FYEKMQ (reference sequence). Trimming shortened V by 2 bases and J by 4 bases, and 15 bases separated the two germline ends. The CDR3 length is 15 residues. The CDR3 sequence is CASSLRNSPTYEQYV. The CDR3 nucleotides read TGTGCCAGCAGCTTACGGAACAGCCCCACGTACGAGCAGTACGTC.

This clonotype was observed at least ten times. This could be a read error, since a much larger clone is one nucleotide away. The chain has TRBV20-1 and TRBJ2-1; D gene unclear. CDR1 and CDR2 from the germline V gene are DFQATT and SNEGSKA (reference sequence). This CDR3 is built from 11 residues. The CDR3 DNA sequence: TGCAGTGGTCTAAGAAGCAATGAGCAGTCCTTC. Translating it yields CSGLRSNEQSF.

In its sample, this clonotype was seen many times. V and J are TRBV7-6 and TRBJ1-2, with 9 bases aligning to TRBD1. This CDR3 has 14 amino acids. The V gene end was trimmed by 5 bases and the J gene end by 8 bases; junction bases not matched to a gene: 9. From germline, CDR1 is SGHVS and CDR2 FNYEAQ. CDR3 protein: CASSRDRAFRGYTF. In nucleotides, the CDR3 is TGTGCCAGCAGCCGGGACAGGGCCTTTCGAGGCTACACCTTC.

In the case of this clonotype: One end of the junction varies from germline; a read error may be responsible. This chain connects TRBV20-1 to TRBJ1-2, with TRBD1 identical over 7 bases. The germline V gene encodes CDR1 DFQATT and CDR2 SNEGSKA (reference sequence). CDR3 length: 15 amino acids. The CDR3 is CSARDPGRGGYGHTF. The CDR3 DNA is TGCAGTGCTAGAGATCCAGGCAGGGGGGGCTATGGCCACACCTTC.

Comment on this clonotype: This clone may be a read error of a much larger clone one base away. The rearrangement uses TRBV18 and TRBJ1-2; a possible D gene is TRBD1 (5 bases). In germline, CDR1 is KGHSH, CDR2 LQKENI. The CDR3 extends over 15 amino acids. Here the CDR3 DNA reads TGTGCCAGCTCACCTGCCGGGACGGCACTGGGAGGCTGCACCTTC. It specifies CASSPAGTALGGCTF.

This clonotype came up many times. The chain carries TRBV3-1 and TRBJ1-5; D might be TRBD1 (6 bases). V was cut by 4 bases and J by 6 bases, with 10 bases left in between. CDR3 length: 13 residues. Germline loops: CDR1 LGHDT, CDR2 YNNKEL (reference sequence). This CDR3 reads CASSLKGGQPQHF. The DNA for the CDR3 is TGTGCCAGCAGCCTTAAAGGGGGTCAGCCCCAGCATTTT.

The chain links TRBV29-1 to TRBJ1-2; D uncertain. This CDR3 contains 21 residues. Germline-derived CDR1 and CDR2 are SQVTM and ANQGSEA. The ends were cut back, 3 bases at V and 0 bases at J, with 32 bases in the middle. The CDR3 nucleotides read TGCAGCGTTGAGCTCCCTTTTAGAGTGGCTATATTCTTATGTGCTAACTATGGCTACACCTTC. As protein: CSVELPFRVAIFLCANYGYTF.

In its sample, this clonotype was seen many times. This sequence joins TRBV7-9 and TRBJ2-2; 8 bases match TRBD1. J lost 6 bases, V lost 7 bases, and 13 bases had no gene match. This CDR3 is built from 16 residues. Germline V gene data show CDR1 as SEHNR and CDR2 as FQNEAQ (reference sequence). The CDR3, as DNA: TGTGCCAGCACCCCCTCCCGCGGCAGGGGGCCCGGGGAGCTGTTTTTT. It encodes CASTPSRGRGPGELFF.

This clonotype has just one count. The chain carries TRBV7-9 and TRBJ2-6; tentative D call: TRBD2 (5 bases). V lost 2 bases, J lost 9 bases, and 8 bases lay in between. In germline, CDR1 is SEHNR, CDR2 FQNEAQ (reference sequence). The CDR3 sequence is 13 residues long. CDR3 in DNA: TGTGCCAGCAGCTTACCTCGGGACAACGTCCTGACTTTC. It yields the protein CASSLPRDNVLTF. Looking up the rest from reference TRBV7-9 and TRBJ2-6 gives the full variable domain: DTGVSQNPRHKITKRGQNVTFRCDPISEHNRLYWYRQTLGQGPEFLTYFQNEAQLEKSRLLSDRFSAERPKGSFSTLEIQRTEQGDSAMYLCASSLPRDNVLTFGAGSRLTVL.

This clonotype was counted a few times. A single base separates this from a much larger clone, so it may be a read error. This chain connects TRBV5-1 to TRBJ2-1, with 11 bases identical to TRBD2. The CDR3 runs to 14 residues. CDR1 SGHRS and CDR2 YFSETQ come from the germline V gene. With V trimmed by 7 bases and J by 8 bases, 8 bases remained unmatched. CDR3 DNA: TGCGCCAGCGGCTGGATACTAGCGGGGGATGAGCAGTTCTTC. This sequence encodes CASGWILAGDEQFF.